Shown below are 9 T cell receptor beta chains from a single sample sequenced in a study of shared clonotypes between healthy human individuals. Assay: immunoSEQ multiplex PCR; the TCRdb copy retains only in-frame clones and omits some. Of roughly 1,100,000 clones listed, around 74% are singletons. The sequencing input was memory CD4+ T cells sorted from blood. Subset meaning: CD45RA-negative fraction. Every receptor here comes from a man aged 18 to 29 in good health.

V is TRBV6-5 and J is TRBJ2-7; D possibly corresponds to TRBD2 (6 bases). Germline-derived CDR1 and CDR2 are MNHEY and SVGAGI. V lost 5 bases, J lost 2 bases, and 16 bases lay in between. CDR3 size: 15 residues. CDR3 in amino acids: CASSPLPGATYEQYF. The CDR3 coding sequence is TGTGCCAGCAGTCCGTTACCGGGAGCCACCTACGAGCAGTACTTC.

This clone came up once. The V call is TRBV6-6, the J call TRBJ2-5, with 7 bases lining up with TRBD1. The V and J ends lost 6 bases and 5 bases, in that order; junction bases with no gene match: 9. The CDR3 has 14 amino acids. The V gene's germline CDR1 is MNHNY and CDR2 SVGAGI (reference sequence). The CDR3 sequence is CASSDSGGLETQYF. The CDR3 DNA follows: TGTGCCAGCAGCGATTCAGGGGGTTTGGAGACCCAGTACTTC.

The J gene is TRBJ2-3, the V gene TRBV5-8; D gene unclear. This CDR3 region has 15 residues. Trimming took off 1 base at V and 2 bases at J, with 11 bases between the two ends. Germline V lookup: CDR1 SGHTS, CDR2 YDEGEE. CDR3 protein: CASSLTPLDTDTQYF. CDR3 nucleotide sequence: TGTGCCAGCAGCTTGACCCCCCTAGACACAGATACGCAGTATTTT.

The rearrangement uses TRBV7-9 and TRBJ2-1; D may be TRBD2 (8 bases). The germline V and J ends were trimmed by 3 bases and 8 bases, with 17 bases remaining between them. The CDR3 covers 15 residues. Germline CDR1 reads SEHNR; CDR2 reads FQNEAQ (reference sequence). This CDR3 is CASSFLTGTRDEQFF. The CDR3 DNA is TGTGCCAGCAGCTTCCTGACAGGGACTAGGGATGAGCAGTTCTTC.

This chain links TRBV5-1 with TRBJ1-5; D uncertain. This CDR3 is 14 amino acids long. The ends were cut back, 0 bases at V and 8 bases at J, with 12 bases in the middle. Germline V gene data show CDR1 as SGHRS and CDR2 as YFSETQ. CDR3 nucleotide sequence: TGCGCCAGCAGCTTGGGTGAGCTCAGTGAGCCCCAGCATTTT. Translation gives CASSLGELSEPQHF. Full variable domain (rest looked up from reference TRBV5-1 and TRBJ1-5): KAGVTQTPRYLIKTRGQQVTLSCSPISGHRSVSWYQQTPGQGLQFLFEYFSETQRNKGNFPGRFSGRQFSNSRSEMNVSTLELGDSALYLCASSLGELSEPQHFGDGTRLSIL.

The rearrangement joins TRBV18 to TRBJ2-7; a possible D gene is TRBD2 (6 bases). V was shortened by 0 bases and J by 7 bases, with 13 bases between the two germline ends. The CDR3 runs to 14 residues. Germline V gene sequence: CDR1 KGHSH, CDR2 LQKENI. As DNA, the CDR3 is TGTGCCAGCTCACCACCTAGCGTGGCGGGGGAGCAGTACTTC. It specifies CASSPPSVAGEQYF.

CDR3 protein: CASSYRPNTLITDTQYF. The DNA for the CDR3 is TGTGCCAGCAGCTATAGACCGAACACCTTAATCACAGATACGCAGTATTTT. The rearrangement uses TRBV11-2 and TRBJ2-3, with D unresolved. The V end lost 4 bases, the J end lost 2 bases, and 19 bases lay between the germline ends. Germline V CDR1 and CDR2: SGHAT, FQNNGV. The CDR3 length is 17 residues.

The chain links TRBV10-1 to TRBJ2-1; D perhaps matches TRBD1 (6 bases). The germline V gene has CDR1 WNHNN and CDR2 SYGVQD (reference sequence). This CDR3 is 13 amino acids long. V gave up 3 bases and J gave up 13 bases, with 16 bases separating them. CDR3 coding DNA: TGCGCCAGCAGTGACGCTGGGGGCCTAAACCAGTTCTTC. It codes for CASSDAGGLNQFF.

This clone has a handful of counts. Other nucleotide sequences in the sample specify the same CDR3. J is TRBJ2-5 and V is TRBV30, with 7 bases matching TRBD2. The ends lost 2 bases at V and 4 bases at J; junction bases unmatched: 4. Germline CDR1 reads GTSNPN; CDR2 reads SVGIG (reference sequence). This CDR3 spans 13 amino acids. The CDR3 DNA follows: TGTGCCTGGAGTAAACCGGGAGGAGAGACCCAGTACTTC. Translated, it gives CAWSKPGGETQYF.